The rows below give T cell receptor beta chains drawn from one sample of a study of blood T cell repertoires in COVID-19. Clones were read by immunoSEQ multiplex PCR, and TCRdb kept only the in-frame ones, dropping some. This table has 60,000 to 70,000 clones, around 86% appearing once. Sequencing used peripheral blood. The receptor set was obtained from a woman between 55 and 75 years old with acute or convalescent COVID-19. The CDR3 runs from the conserved cysteine through the conserved F or W. The D gene is left open where the match is weak. The size field is filled for only some rows; it gives once, few, many or a size class.

V gene	clone size	D gene	J gene	CDR3 protein	CDR3 DNA
TRBV20-1	.	.	TRBJ1-5	CSASTEYSNQPQHF	TGCAGTGCGAGTACAGAATATAGCAATCAGCCCCAGCATTTT
TRBV7-6	.	TRBD1	TRBJ1-6	CASSLDRGYSPLHF	TGTGCCAGCAGCTTAGACAGGGGCTACTCACCCCTCCACTTT
TRBV6-6	.	TRBD1	TRBJ2-5	CASRNQGVGETQYF	TGTGCCAGCAGAAATCAGGGGGTCGGAGAGACCCAGTACTTC
TRBV5-1	.	.	TRBJ2-7	CASSLGVGVSYEQYF	TGCGCCAGCAGCTTGGGGGTGGGCGTCTCCTACGAGCAGTACTTC
TRBV6-6	.	TRBD1	TRBJ1-4	CASSRTGGATNEKLFF	TGTGCCAGCAGTAGGACAGGGGGCGCTACTAATGAAAAACTGTTTTTT
TRBV4-1	.	TRBD1	TRBJ1-1	CASSQDRTGPLNTEAFF	TGCGCCAGCAGCCAAGATAGGACAGGGCCATTGAACACTGAAGCTTTCTTT
TRBV5-1	.	.	TRBJ2-7	CASSLSPSVYEQYF	TGCGCCAGCAGCTTGTCCCCTAGCGTATACGAGCAGTACTTC
TRBV29-1	.	.	TRBJ1-2	CSVLSGDNYGYTF	TGCAGCGTACTATCGGGAGACAACTATGGCTACACCTTC
TRBV19	.	.	TRBJ2-1	CASTETDSSYNEQFF	TGTGCCAGTACCGAGACTGATAGCTCCTACAATGAGCAGTTCTTC
TRBV7-3	.	.	TRBJ2-2	CASSSSPALGELFF	TGTGCCAGCAGCTCAAGTCCAGCGTTAGGGGAGCTGTTTTTT
TRBV12-3/TRBV12-4	.	.	TRBJ1-1	CASSFSQSGAFF	TGTGCCAGCAGTTTTTCCCAGTCAGGAGCTTTCTTT
TRBV7-2	.	.	TRBJ1-2	CASSLGALGQRRGYTF	TGTGCCAGCAGCTTAGGGGCCCTGGGCCAGAGACGGGGCTACACCTTC
TRBV19	once	.	TRBJ1-5	CASSNRVSDQPQHF	TGTGCCAGTAGTAACAGGGTATCGGATCAGCCCCAGCATTTT
TRBV12-3/TRBV12-4	.	.	TRBJ1-1	CASTLRWNTEAFF	TGTGCCAGCACCCTTCGTTGGAACACTGAAGCTTTCTTT
TRBV6-5	.	.	TRBJ2-1	CASSLSIRRYNEQFF	TGTGCCAGCAGCCTCAGTATACGCAGGTACAATGAGCAGTTCTTC
TRBV3-1/TRBV3-2	.	TRBD1	TRBJ1-2	CASSQHDRAAYGYTF	TGTGCCAGCAGCCAACACGACAGGGCGGCTTATGGCTACACCTTC
TRBV3-1/TRBV3-2	few	TRBD1	TRBJ2-7	CASSQGTGGAKPYEQYF	TGTGCCAGCAGCCAAGGGACAGGGGGCGCAAAGCCCTACGAGCAGTACTTC
TRBV15	few	.	TRBJ1-3	CATSRDRVAGNTIYF	TGTGCCACCAGCAGAGACCGGGTAGCTGGAAACACCATATATTTT
TRBV14	.	TRBD2	TRBJ2-3	CASSPTSGGATDTQYF	TGTGCCAGCAGCCCGACTAGCGGGGGGGCAACAGATACGCAGTATTTT
TRBV6-6	.	TRBD1	TRBJ1-5	CATNWGQELNQPQHF	TGTGCCACTAACTGGGGACAGGAACTCAATCAGCCCCAGCATTTT
TRBV2	.	TRBD1	TRBJ2-7	CASSTGTGSRYF	TGTGCCAGCAGTACCGGGACAGGGTCTCGGTACTTC
TRBV18	.	.	TRBJ1-3	CASSPTFLDSSGNTIYF	TGTGCCAGCTCACCGACGTTCCTCGACTCCTCTGGAAACACCATATATTTT
TRBV19	once	.	TRBJ2-5	CASSMGRGGETQYF	TGTGCCAGTAGTATGGGTAGGGGGGGAGAGACCCAGTACTTC
TRBV6-6	few	TRBD2	TRBJ2-7	CASTKAGGYYEQYF	TGTGCCAGCACAAAAGCGGGAGGGTACTACGAGCAGTACTTC
TRBV28	.	TRBD1	TRBJ2-4	CASQQGKNIQYF	TGTGCCAGCCAACAGGGGAAAAACATTCAGTACTTC
TRBV19	.	TRBD1	TRBJ2-3	CASRDRGQSTDTQYF	TGTGCCAGTAGAGATCGGGGACAGAGCACAGATACGCAGTATTTT
TRBV4-2	.	.	TRBJ2-2	CASSREQGDTGELFF	TGTGCCAGCAGCCGAGAACAGGGTGACACCGGGGAGCTGTTTTTT